The source of this T cell receptor beta chain is a study of CD8+ T cells in alopecia areata. General observations from the study: Besides other cells, scalp samples also yield sequences of resident alphabeta T cells from normal skin. Treatment with tofacitinib significantly lowered scalp clonality and reduced expanded CD8+ clones among the top 100.

Extraction of RNA preceded its reverse transcription into cDNA, which served as the sequencing template. Measured with immunoSEQ multiplex PCR; TCRdb has only the in-frame clones, and not every one. The repertoire holds about 180,000 clones, roughly half seen once, with 9.5% to 13% in the top ten. In this sample, this clone turned up a few times. Its target is unknown. As to treatment: oral pan-JAK inhibitor, 5-10 mg twice daily. Collection of lesional scalp punch biopsies and peripheral blood was performed in alopecia areata patients. PBMC-derived CD4+ and CD8+ T cells were sorted. Germline V gene data show CDR1 as SQVTM and CDR2 as ANQGSEA. The CDR3 is 11 amino acids. Between the trimmed V and J ends, which lost 7 bases and 7 bases, there was a span of 11 bases.

The chain is built from TRBV29-1 and TRBJ2-4; D possibly corresponds to TRBD2 (5 bases). The TCR comes from a human donor with alopecia areata. The sequencing used CD8+ T cells sorted from blood, collected around week 54, from a patient treated with tofacitinib. CDR3 sequence (DNA): TGCAGCGGCCGGGAAACGAACATTCAGTACTTC. Translated: CSGRETNIQYF.